Listed below are T cell receptor beta chains from one sample, sequenced in a study of shared clonotypes between healthy human individuals. The method was immunoSEQ multiplex PCR; TCRdb's version includes in-frame clones alone and lacks a portion of them. The sample has about 1.9 million clones, roughly 93% seen once. The sample taken for sequencing was naive CD8+ T cells from PBMCs. The receptors were gathered from a man between 18 and 35 years old in good health. Some clones in this sample may be carry-over from other donors' samples. Each CDR3 is given with its conserved first and last residue. The D gene is left open where the match is weak. The listing skips clone size in some rows; elsewhere it reads once, few, many or a size class.

clone size: .; D gene: .; CDR3 length: 14; V gene: TRBV27; J gene: TRBJ2-7; CDR3 protein: CASRDQGRVYEQYF; CDR3 DNA: TGTGCCAGCAGAGACCAAGGCAGGGTCTACGAGCAGTACTTC
clone size: .; D gene: .; CDR3 length: 14; V gene: TRBV4-1; J gene: TRBJ1-5; CDR3 protein: CASSPIGRNQPQHF; CDR3 DNA: TGCGCCAGCAGCCCCATAGGACGCAATCAGCCCCAGCATTTT
clone size: .; D gene: .; CDR3 length: 9; V gene: TRBV29-1; J gene: TRBJ1-2; CDR3 protein: CSVVDGYTF; CDR3 DNA: TGCAGCGTTGTTGATGGCTACACCTTC
clone size: .; D gene: TRBD1; CDR3 length: 18; V gene: TRBV11-2; J gene: TRBJ1-2; CDR3 protein: CASSLYPRGTALGYGYTF; CDR3 DNA: TGTGCCAGCAGCTTATACCCTCGTGGGACAGCCCTGGGGTATGGCTACACCTTC
clone size: .; D gene: .; CDR3 length: 17; V gene: TRBV7-6; J gene: TRBJ1-4; CDR3 protein: CASSPRDGFRTNEKLFF; CDR3 DNA: TGTGCCAGCAGCCCTCGGGACGGCTTTAGGACTAATGAAAAACTGTTTTTT
clone size: .; D gene: .; CDR3 length: 12; V gene: TRBV6-5; J gene: TRBJ2-5; CDR3 protein: CASSYPLGDQYF; CDR3 DNA: TGTGCCAGCAGTTACCCCCTAGGCGACCAGTACTTC
clone size: .; D gene: .; CDR3 length: 17; V gene: TRBV27; J gene: TRBJ1-5; CDR3 protein: CASSELPPGVGNQPQHF; CDR3 DNA: TGTGCCAGCAGTGAGTTACCCCCCGGGGTGGGCAATCAGCCCCAGCATTTT
clone size: .; D gene: .; CDR3 length: 19; V gene: TRBV27; J gene: TRBJ2-1; CDR3 protein: CASSLLGQRLLSSYNEQFF; CDR3 DNA: TGTGCCAGCAGTTTATTGGGACAACGACTCCTCAGCTCCTACAATGAGCAGTTCTTC
clone size: few; D gene: .; CDR3 length: 13; V gene: TRBV2; J gene: TRBJ1-4; CDR3 protein: CASGAGINEKLFF; CDR3 DNA: TGTGCCAGCGGGGCAGGAATTAATGAAAAACTGTTTTTT
clone size: .; D gene: .; CDR3 length: 12; V gene: TRBV19; J gene: TRBJ2-3; CDR3 protein: CASHSEADTQYF; CDR3 DNA: TGTGCCAGCCACTCTGAGGCAGATACGCAGTATTTT
clone size: .; D gene: .; CDR3 length: 13; V gene: TRBV5-6; J gene: TRBJ2-5; CDR3 protein: CASSLVGEETQYF; CDR3 DNA: TGTGCCAGCAGCTTGGTCGGGGAAGAGACCCAGTACTTC
clone size: .; D gene: .; CDR3 length: 15; V gene: TRBV28; J gene: TRBJ1-1; CDR3 protein: CASRIYSALYTEAFF; CDR3 DNA: TGTGCCAGCAGAATATACAGCGCTCTCTACACTGAAGCTTTCTTT
clone size: few; D gene: .; CDR3 length: 13; V gene: TRBV2; J gene: TRBJ1-1; CDR3 protein: CASSEYRNTEAFF; CDR3 DNA: TGTGCCAGCAGTGAATACAGGAACACTGAAGCTTTCTTT
clone size: .; D gene: .; CDR3 length: 17; V gene: TRBV4-3; J gene: TRBJ2-7; CDR3 protein: CASSQDITGDFYYEQYF; CDR3 DNA: TGCGCCAGCAGCCAGGATATTACAGGGGACTTTTACTACGAGCAGTACTTC
clone size: .; D gene: .; CDR3 length: 14; V gene: TRBV29-1; J gene: TRBJ2-5; CDR3 protein: CSVVGRGTLETQYF; CDR3 DNA: TGCAGCGTTGTCGGCAGGGGAACGTTAGAGACCCAGTACTTC
clone size: .; D gene: .; CDR3 length: 13; V gene: TRBV28; J gene: TRBJ2-5; CDR3 protein: CASSPTGRETQYF; CDR3 DNA: TGTGCCAGCAGTCCGACTGGGCGGGAGACCCAGTACTTC
clone size: .; D gene: .; CDR3 length: 11; V gene: TRBV28; J gene: TRBJ2-7; CDR3 protein: CASSRLYEQYF; CDR3 DNA: TGTGCCAGCAGCCGACTCTACGAGCAGTACTTC
clone size: .; D gene: TRBD2; CDR3 length: 15; V gene: TRBV28; J gene: TRBJ2-5; CDR3 protein: CASSLPASGLGTQYF; CDR3 DNA: TGTGCCAGCAGTTTACCCGCTAGCGGCCTAGGGACCCAGTACTTC
clone size: .; D gene: .; CDR3 length: 13; V gene: TRBV5-4; J gene: TRBJ2-7; CDR3 protein: CASSLRGNYEQYF; CDR3 DNA: TGTGCCAGCAGCTTGAGGGGGAACTACGAGCAGTACTTC
clone size: .; D gene: .; CDR3 length: 17; V gene: TRBV7-9; J gene: TRBJ2-6; CDR3 protein: CASRRPDRLSGANVLTF; CDR3 DNA: TGTGCCAGCAGGCGGCCGGACAGACTCTCTGGGGCCAACGTCCTGACTTTC
clone size: .; D gene: TRBD2; CDR3 length: 13; V gene: TRBV11-2; J gene: TRBJ2-1; CDR3 protein: CASPGLAVGEQFF; CDR3 DNA: TGTGCCAGCCCGGGGCTAGCGGTGGGTGAGCAGTTCTTC
clone size: .; D gene: .; CDR3 length: 12; V gene: TRBV5-1; J gene: TRBJ2-1; CDR3 protein: CASSLPNDEQFF; CDR3 DNA: TGCGCCAGCAGCTTGCCTAACGATGAGCAGTTCTTC
clone size: .; D gene: .; CDR3 length: 14; V gene: TRBV7-9; J gene: TRBJ2-7; CDR3 protein: CASSQRGHTNEQYF; CDR3 DNA: TGTGCCAGCAGCCAAAGGGGACATACTAACGAGCAGTACTTC
clone size: .; D gene: .; CDR3 length: 14; V gene: TRBV2; J gene: TRBJ2-7; CDR3 protein: CASSESGNHYEQYF; CDR3 DNA: TGTGCCAGCAGTGAATCTGGCAACCACTACGAGCAGTACTTC
clone size: .; D gene: TRBD2; CDR3 length: 14; V gene: TRBV7-9; J gene: TRBJ2-7; CDR3 protein: CASSLREVPYEQYF; CDR3 DNA: TGTGCCAGCAGCTTACGGGAGGTTCCCTACGAGCAGTACTTC
clone size: .; D gene: .; CDR3 length: 15; V gene: TRBV28; J gene: TRBJ2-7; CDR3 protein: CASSLRAGPSYEQYF; CDR3 DNA: TGTGCCAGCAGTTTACGGGCGGGTCCATCCTACGAGCAGTACTTC
clone size: .; D gene: .; CDR3 length: 15; V gene: TRBV5-3; J gene: TRBJ2-7; CDR3 protein: CARSLVSIPTYEQYF; CDR3 DNA: TGTGCCAGAAGCTTGGTTTCGATTCCCACCTACGAGCAGTACTTC
clone size: .; D gene: .; CDR3 length: 17; V gene: TRBV28; J gene: TRBJ2-2; CDR3 protein: CASSFVAGLADTGELFF; CDR3 DNA: TGTGCCAGCAGTTTTGTAGCAGGGTTGGCGGACACCGGGGAGCTGTTTTTT
clone size: .; D gene: .; CDR3 length: 17; V gene: TRBV7-2; J gene: TRBJ1-5; CDR3 protein: CASSLEYKGQFNQPQHF; CDR3 DNA: TGTGCCAGCAGCTTAGAATATAAAGGGCAGTTCAATCAGCCCCAGCATTTT
clone size: .; D gene: TRBD2; CDR3 length: 14; V gene: TRBV29-1; J gene: TRBJ2-5; CDR3 protein: CSFNGLAGGQAQYF; CDR3 DNA: TGCAGCTTTAACGGACTAGCGGGAGGGCAAGCCCAGTACTTC
clone size: .; D gene: .; CDR3 length: 16; V gene: TRBV4-1; J gene: TRBJ2-3; CDR3 protein: CASSQRQAVLTDTQYF; CDR3 DNA: TGCGCCAGCAGCCAACGGCAGGCTGTCCTAACAGATACGCAGTATTTT
clone size: once; D gene: .; CDR3 length: 15; V gene: TRBV11-2; J gene: TRBJ2-1; CDR3 protein: CASSLPTRSYNEQFF; CDR3 DNA: TGTGCCAGCAGCTTACCCACCCGTTCCTACAATGAGCAGTTCTTC
clone size: few; D gene: .; CDR3 length: 14; V gene: TRBV27; J gene: TRBJ1-3; CDR3 protein: CASSPRGTGNTIYF; CDR3 DNA: TGTGCCAGCAGCCCACGCGGTACTGGAAACACCATATATTTT
clone size: .; D gene: TRBD1; CDR3 length: 13; V gene: TRBV29-1; J gene: TRBJ2-7; CDR3 protein: CSVVRDSSYEQYF; CDR3 DNA: TGCAGCGTTGTTAGGGACAGCTCCTACGAGCAGTACTTC
clone size: .; D gene: TRBD2; CDR3 length: 16; V gene: TRBV28; J gene: TRBJ2-1; CDR3 protein: CASSLSLAGSYNEQFF; CDR3 DNA: TGTGCCAGCAGTTTATCCCTAGCGGGGTCCTACAATGAGCAGTTCTTC
clone size: .; D gene: .; CDR3 length: 16; V gene: TRBV29-1; J gene: TRBJ2-7; CDR3 protein: CSVRGAGYLPAYEQYF; CDR3 DNA: TGCAGCGTCCGAGGCGCAGGGTATCTCCCTGCCTACGAGCAGTACTTC
clone size: .; D gene: .; CDR3 length: 13; V gene: TRBV6-1; J gene: TRBJ1-2; CDR3 protein: CASSEWGGYGYTF; CDR3 DNA: TGTGCCAGCAGTGAATGGGGAGGCTATGGCTACACCTTC
clone size: .; D gene: .; CDR3 length: 14; V gene: TRBV18; J gene: TRBJ1-1; CDR3 protein: CASSPSGNWLEAFF; CDR3 DNA: TGTGCCAGCTCACCTTCGGGGAATTGGCTTGAAGCTTTCTTT
clone size: once; D gene: .; CDR3 length: 15; V gene: TRBV5-6; J gene: TRBJ2-7; CDR3 protein: CASSLGRGQNYEQYF; CDR3 DNA: TGTGCCAGCAGCTTGGGGCGGGGACAGAACTACGAGCAGTACTTC
clone size: .; D gene: TRBD2; CDR3 length: 16; V gene: TRBV19; J gene: TRBJ2-7; CDR3 protein: CASSSPPGRIPYEQYF; CDR3 DNA: TGTGCCAGTAGTTCCCCCCCCGGGAGGATTCCCTACGAGCAGTACTTC
clone size: .; D gene: TRBD1; CDR3 length: 14; V gene: TRBV4-1; J gene: TRBJ2-7; CDR3 protein: CASSLGQGRREQYF; CDR3 DNA: TGCGCCAGCAGCCTCGGACAGGGCCGGAGGGAGCAGTACTTC
clone size: .; D gene: .; CDR3 length: 11; V gene: TRBV27; J gene: TRBJ2-7; CDR3 protein: CASTSAYEQYF; CDR3 DNA: TGTGCCAGCACTTCCGCCTACGAGCAGTACTTC
clone size: .; D gene: .; CDR3 length: 14; V gene: TRBV7-8; J gene: TRBJ2-5; CDR3 protein: CASSLAAGKETQYF; CDR3 DNA: TGTGCCAGCAGCTTAGCGGCGGGGAAAGAGACCCAGTACTTC
clone size: .; D gene: .; CDR3 length: 13; V gene: TRBV27; J gene: TRBJ2-7; CDR3 protein: CASSLSSTYEQYF; CDR3 DNA: TGTGCCAGCAGTTTATCGAGTACCTACGAGCAGTACTTC
clone size: .; D gene: .; CDR3 length: 15; V gene: TRBV4-1; J gene: TRBJ2-1; CDR3 protein: CASSQGFGKYNEQFF; CDR3 DNA: TGCGCCAGCAGCCAAGGTTTCGGGAAGTACAATGAGCAGTTCTTC
clone size: .; D gene: .; CDR3 length: 14; V gene: TRBV2; J gene: TRBJ2-7; CDR3 protein: CASSEALLTGEQYF; CDR3 DNA: TGTGCCAGCAGTGAAGCGCTTCTCACGGGCGAGCAGTACTTC
clone size: .; D gene: .; CDR3 length: 15; V gene: TRBV7-9; J gene: TRBJ2-3; CDR3 protein: CASSFLGGGTDTQYF; CDR3 DNA: TGTGCCAGCAGCTTCCTGGGGGGTGGCACAGATACGCAGTATTTT
clone size: .; D gene: .; CDR3 length: 13; V gene: TRBV14; J gene: TRBJ2-7; CDR3 protein: CASSPDSSYEQYF; CDR3 DNA: TGTGCCAGCAGCCCAGATAGTAGCTACGAGCAGTACTTC
clone size: few; D gene: TRBD1; CDR3 length: 13; V gene: TRBV15; J gene: TRBJ1-5; CDR3 protein: CATSTGANQPQHF; CDR3 DNA: TGTGCCACCTCGACAGGGGCCAATCAGCCCCAGCATTTT
clone size: .; D gene: TRBD2; CDR3 length: 15; V gene: TRBV4-2; J gene: TRBJ2-1; CDR3 protein: CASSRGLAGYNEQFF; CDR3 DNA: TGTGCCAGCAGCCGGGGACTAGCGGGGTACAATGAGCAGTTCTTC
clone size: .; D gene: TRBD1; CDR3 length: 15; V gene: TRBV4-1; J gene: TRBJ2-7; CDR3 protein: CASSQVSRGRGEQYF; CDR3 DNA: TGCGCCAGCAGCCAAGTTTCAAGGGGGCGCGGCGAGCAGTACTTC
clone size: .; D gene: .; CDR3 length: 14; V gene: TRBV28; J gene: TRBJ1-2; CDR3 protein: CASSLPRQNYGYTF; CDR3 DNA: TGTGCCAGCAGTTTACCCCGACAGAACTATGGCTACACCTTC
clone size: .; D gene: .; CDR3 length: 12; V gene: TRBV9; J gene: TRBJ2-1; CDR3 protein: CASSVGQNEQFF; CDR3 DNA: TGTGCCAGCAGCGTAGGGCAAAATGAGCAGTTCTTC
clone size: .; D gene: .; CDR3 length: 13; V gene: TRBV7-8; J gene: TRBJ1-1; CDR3 protein: CASTEYLNTEAFF; CDR3 DNA: TGTGCCAGCACGGAGTACCTGAACACTGAAGCTTTCTTT
clone size: .; D gene: .; CDR3 length: 15; V gene: TRBV6-1; J gene: TRBJ2-5; CDR3 protein: CASSVGTRYQETQYF; CDR3 DNA: TGTGCCAGCAGTGTAGGGACCCGTTACCAAGAGACCCAGTACTTC
clone size: .; D gene: .; CDR3 length: 14; V gene: TRBV27; J gene: TRBJ1-1; CDR3 protein: CASSPLSVWTEAFF; CDR3 DNA: TGTGCCAGCAGTCCCCTATCGGTCTGGACTGAAGCTTTCTTT
clone size: .; D gene: .; CDR3 length: 16; V gene: TRBV7-3; J gene: TRBJ2-3; CDR3 protein: CASSPQRGGGPDTQYF; CDR3 DNA: TGTGCCAGCAGCCCCCAGAGGGGAGGAGGGCCAGATACGCAGTATTTT